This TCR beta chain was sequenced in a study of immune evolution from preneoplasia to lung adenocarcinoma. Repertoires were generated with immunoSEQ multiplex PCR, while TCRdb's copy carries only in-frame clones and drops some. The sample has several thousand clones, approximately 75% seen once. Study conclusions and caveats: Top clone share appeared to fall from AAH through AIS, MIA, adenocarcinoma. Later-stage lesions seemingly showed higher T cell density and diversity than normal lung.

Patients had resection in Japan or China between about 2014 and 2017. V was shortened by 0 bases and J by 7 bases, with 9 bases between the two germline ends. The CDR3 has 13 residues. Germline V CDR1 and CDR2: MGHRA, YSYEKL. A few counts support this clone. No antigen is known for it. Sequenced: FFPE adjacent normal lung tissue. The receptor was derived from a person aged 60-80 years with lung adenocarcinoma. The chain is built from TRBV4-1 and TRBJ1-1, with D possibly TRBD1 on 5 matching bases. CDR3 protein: CASSQDQGGEAFF. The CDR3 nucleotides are TGCGCCAGCAGCCAAGATCAGGGAGGTGAAGCTTTCTTT.